A selection of T cell receptor beta chains follows, all from one sample in a study of shared clonotypes between healthy human individuals. Repertoires were generated with immunoSEQ multiplex PCR, while TCRdb's copy carries only in-frame clones and drops some. Altogether over a million clones are present, approximately 78% being singletons, with the ten largest covering about 0.52%. Sequencing was carried out using memory CD4+ T cells from PBMCs. The receptors here all came from a man younger than 30 in good health. Some clones in this sample may be carry-over from other donors' samples. Both conserved end residues are part of each CDR3. The order of the fields is J gene, D gene, clone size, V gene, CDR3 DNA, CDR3 protein. A D gene is named only where the DNA matches it firmly. Size values are once, few and many counts, or a class for expanded clones, and some rows have none.

TRBJ2-7	TRBD1	.	TRBV18	TGTGCCAGCTCACCCCGGGACAGGGAGGCCGAGCAGTACTTC	CASSPRDREAEQYF
TRBJ2-2	TRBD2	once	TRBV5-1	TGCGCCAGCAGCTTGGTTAGCGGGAGGTCCCCCGGGGAGCTGTTTTTT	CASSLVSGRSPGELFF
TRBJ2-2	.	.	TRBV7-6	TGTGCCAGCAGCTTAGAGAATAGATTGAACACCGGGGAGCTGTTTTTT	CASSLENRLNTGELFF
TRBJ2-7	TRBD2	.	TRBV7-2	TGTGCCAGCAGCTTAGCCGCTGGGCGGGGAGGGTGGGTGCAGTACTTC	CASSLAAGRGGWVQYF
TRBJ1-5	TRBD1	.	TRBV7-8	TGTGCCAGCAGCTTAACCGGACAGGCCAGACAGCCCCAGCATTTT	CASSLTGQARQPQHF
TRBJ2-1	.	.	TRBV6-1	TGTGCCAGCAGTGCGGTCCCGAGGAGCCCTGAGCAGTTCTTC	CASSAVPRSPEQFF
TRBJ2-1	TRBD2	.	TRBV18	TGTGCCAGCTCAGCCGGACTAGCGGGAACCTACAATGAGCAGTTCTTC	CASSAGLAGTYNEQFF
TRBJ2-7	.	.	TRBV10-3	TGTGCCATCAGTGAACGACCCTACGAGCAGTACTTC	CAISERPYEQYF
TRBJ1-5	.	.	TRBV6-5	TGTGCGGCGGGGTATAGCAATCAGCCCCAGCATTTT	CAAGYSNQPQHF
TRBJ2-4	.	once	TRBV19	TGTGCCAGTAGACATAGCGGAGAGAAAAACATTCAGTACTTC	CASRHSGEKNIQYF
TRBJ2-1	.	.	TRBV29-1	TGCAGCGTCACTGAAAGCTCCTACAATGAGCAGTTCTTC	CSVTESSYNEQFF
TRBJ2-1	.	.	TRBV10-1	TGCGCCAGCAGTGAGTCGGTACAGCACAATGAGCAGTTCTTC	CASSESVQHNEQFF
TRBJ2-1	TRBD2	.	TRBV7-3	TGTGCCAGCAGCTTAACCCCGACTAGCGGGAGGAATGAGCAGTTCTTC	CASSLTPTSGRNEQFF
TRBJ1-4	.	.	TRBV29-1	TGCAGCGCAAGGGTAGTTTATGAAAAACTGTTTTTT	CSARVVYEKLFF
TRBJ2-3	TRBD2	.	TRBV11-1	TGTGCCAGCAGCAAACGACTAGCGGGACTCAACACAGATACGCAGTATTTT	CASSKRLAGLNTDTQYF
TRBJ2-1	TRBD2	.	TRBV6-5	TGTGCCAGCAGTCAGGTGGCGGGAGGGCCGGGGGAGCAGTTCTTC	CASSQVAGGPGEQFF
TRBJ1-5	TRBD1	.	TRBV5-4	TGTGCCAGCAGCCAAGACAGGGACAATCAGCCCCAGCATTTT	CASSQDRDNQPQHF
TRBJ2-7	.	.	TRBV5-1	TGCGCCAGCCGACAGGAGTACTCCTACGAGCAGTACTTC	CASRQEYSYEQYF
TRBJ2-5	.	once	TRBV2	TGTGCCAGCAGGGATGTGGAGACCCAGTACTTC	CASRDVETQYF
TRBJ2-6	.	.	TRBV7-3	TGTGCCAGCAGCTTTGTCAGGGGTGGGGCCAACGTCCTGACTTTC	CASSFVRGGANVLTF
TRBJ2-1	.	.	TRBV2	TGTGCCAGCAGCCAAGCGGGCGAGCAGTTCTTC	CASSQAGEQFF
TRBJ2-1	.	once	TRBV28	TGTGCCAGCAGTTCAGGCGGGTCCTACAATGAGCAGTTCTTC	CASSSGGSYNEQFF
TRBJ2-3	TRBD2	.	TRBV30	TGCGCCTGGGTTGGGGGGGGATTCACAGATACGCAGTATTTT	CAWVGGGFTDTQYF
TRBJ1-5	.	.	TRBV7-8	TGTGCCAGCAGCCCGATTGGGGGTAGCAATCAGCCCCAGCATTTT	CASSPIGGSNQPQHF
TRBJ1-1	.	.	TRBV7-8	TGTGCCAGCAGCTTATTGACGGAGGCGAACACTGAAGCTTTCTTT	CASSLLTEANTEAFF
TRBJ2-5	.	.	TRBV28	TGTGCCAGCAGGGGGGACTCAGAGACCCAGTACTTC	CASRGDSETQYF
TRBJ1-3	.	.	TRBV18	TGTGCCAGCTCCCCCACCATCTCTAGGGGTGCGTCTGGAAACACCATATATTTT	CASSPTISRGASGNTIYF
TRBJ2-2	TRBD2	.	TRBV5-4	TGTGCCAGCAGCTTGGAGTGGACTAGCGGGGCCGGGGAGCTGTTTTTT	CASSLEWTSGAGELFF
TRBJ2-1	.	.	TRBV12-5	TGTGCTAGTGGTTTGGCCGGTGGCAATGAGCAGTTCTTC	CASGLAGGNEQFF
TRBJ2-7	.	.	TRBV6-1	TGTGCCAGCAGTGCTTTAGAGGCATACGAGCAGTACTTC	CASSALEAYEQYF